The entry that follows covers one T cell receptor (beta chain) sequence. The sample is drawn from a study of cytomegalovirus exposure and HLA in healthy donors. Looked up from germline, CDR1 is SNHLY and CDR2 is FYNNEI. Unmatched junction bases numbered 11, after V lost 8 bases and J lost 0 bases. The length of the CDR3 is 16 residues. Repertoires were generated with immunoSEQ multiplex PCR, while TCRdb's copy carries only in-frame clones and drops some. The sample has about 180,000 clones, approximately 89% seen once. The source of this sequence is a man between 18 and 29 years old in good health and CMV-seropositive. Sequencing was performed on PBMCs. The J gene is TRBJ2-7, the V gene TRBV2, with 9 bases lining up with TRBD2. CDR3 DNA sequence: TGTGCCAGCCTTCTCGGTCGGCGGGAGGGCTCCTACGAGCAGTACTTC. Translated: CASLLGRREGSYEQYF.